The T cell receptor (beta chain) described here comes from a study of cytomegalovirus exposure and HLA in healthy donors. Primers: 60 Vbeta forward and 13 Jbeta reverse. Data came from immunoSEQ multiplex PCR; TCRdb stores just in-frame clones and leaves some out. The sample carries 200,000 to 250,000 clones, approximately 83% recorded once. V lost 0 bases to trimming and J lost 4 bases; unmatched junction nucleotides: 3. The CDR3 covers 14 residues. In germline, CDR1 is GTSNPN, CDR2 SVGIG (reference sequence). The sequenced sample consisted of PBMCs. The chain links TRBV30 to TRBJ2-7, with 10 nucleotides matching TRBD2. The TCR originated in a boy younger than 10 in good health and CMV-seronegative. The CDR3: CAWSVSSGSYEQYF. Here the CDR3 DNA reads TGTGCCTGGAGTGTATCTAGCGGGAGTTACGAGCAGTACTTC. The entire variable domain, with the rest obtained from reference TRBV30 and TRBJ2-7, is as follows: SQTIHQWPATLVQPVGSPLSLECTVEGTSNPNLYWYRQAAGRGLQLLFYSVGIGQISSEVPQNLSASRPQDRQFILSSKKLLLSDSGFYLCAWSVSSGSYEQYFGPGTRLTVT.